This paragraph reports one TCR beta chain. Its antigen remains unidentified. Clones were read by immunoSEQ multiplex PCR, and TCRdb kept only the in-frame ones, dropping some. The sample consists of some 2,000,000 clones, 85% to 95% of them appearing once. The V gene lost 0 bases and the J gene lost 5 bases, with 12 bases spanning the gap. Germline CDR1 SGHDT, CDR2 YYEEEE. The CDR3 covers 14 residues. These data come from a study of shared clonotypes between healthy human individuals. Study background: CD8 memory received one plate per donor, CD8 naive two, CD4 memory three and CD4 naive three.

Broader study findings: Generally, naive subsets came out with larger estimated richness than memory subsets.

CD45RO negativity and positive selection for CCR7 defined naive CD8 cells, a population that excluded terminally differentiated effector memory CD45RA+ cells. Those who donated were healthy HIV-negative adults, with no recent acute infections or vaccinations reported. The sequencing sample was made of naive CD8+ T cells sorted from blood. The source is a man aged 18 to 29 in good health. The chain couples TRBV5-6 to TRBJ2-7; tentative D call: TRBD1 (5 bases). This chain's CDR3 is CASSLGQGMDEQYF. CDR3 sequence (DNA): TGTGCCAGCAGCTTGGGGCAGGGAATGGACGAGCAGTACTTC.